The clone carrying this TCR beta chain was detected many times. Its target is unknown. The missing CDR3 end, 3 residues past where the read stops, is filled in from the germline J gene. Blood samples were heparinized, roughly 5 to 8.5 ml per donor. This sample was included in a study of T cell clonality in common variable immunodeficiency. Overall study findings and caveats: The cause of increased CVID clonality remains unclear without subpopulation sequencing. Compared with healthy controls, CVID subjects showed increased TCRbeta clonality, mostly in about a third.

Control and CVID samples contributed equal amounts of genomic DNA. Assay used: immunoSEQ multiplex PCR; TCRdb lists only in-frame clones, some missing. The sample is made up of more than 30,000 clones, none counted only once. V lost 2 bases and J lost 7; bases outside the gene matches: 8. CDR3 length: 15 amino acids. Germline V gene sequence: CDR1 DFQATT, CDR2 SNEGSKA (reference sequence). The source material was peripheral blood mononuclear cells. The receptor comes from a person aged 18 to 75 in good health. J is TRBJ2-1 and V is TRBV20-1; the match to TRBD2 covers 10 bases. The part of the CDR3 DNA that was read is TGCAGTGCTAGACTTCCTAGCGGGAGAGGGAATGAG. Encoded protein: CSARLPSGRGNE. The whole CDR3 sequence reads CSARLPSGRGNEQFF.